Shown below are 31 T cell receptor beta chains from a single sample sequenced in a study of technical replicates of blood from several donors. The assay was immunoSEQ multiplex PCR, and TCRdb's table has in-frame clones only and misses some. Of approximately 70,000 clones in the sample, roughly 92% were seen once. The sample comprised T cells isolated from PBMCs. The source is a human donor in good health.

The V gene is TRBV7-9, the J gene TRBJ1-1, with D perhaps TRBD1 (6 bases). Germline V gene data show CDR1 as SEHNR and CDR2 as FQNEAQ (reference sequence). This CDR3 contains 14 residues. V lost 5 bases to trimming and J lost 2 bases, with 12 bases between them. The CDR3 loop is CASSPDRTNTEAFF. The CDR3 DNA reads as TGTGCCAGCAGCCCTGACAGGACTAACACTGAAGCTTTCTTT.

The chain employs TRBV4-1 and TRBJ2-7; TRBD1 agrees at 8 bases. With V trimmed by 2 bases and J by 3 bases, 21 bases remained unmatched. The CDR3 is made up of 20 amino acids. The V gene's germline CDR1 is MGHRA and CDR2 YSYEKL. The CDR3 here is CASSQILLIDRDRRRYEQYF. CDR3 coding DNA: TGCGCCAGCAGCCAAATTCTTCTTATCGACCGGGACAGGAGACGCTACGAGCAGTACTTC.

The V call is TRBV10-2, the J call TRBJ1-1, with 10 bases matching TRBD1. The CDR3 is 19 amino acids. In germline, CDR1 is WSHSY, CDR2 SAAADI. Trimming took 3 bases from V and 3 from J; bases not matched to a gene: 16. DNA of the CDR3: TGCGCCAGCAGTGATTCCTCCGGGACAGGGACAGGGGTGCACACTGAAGCTTTCTTT. This sequence encodes CASSDSSGTGTGVHTEAFF.

The V and J genes are TRBV4-1 and TRBJ2-7; D is possibly TRBD2 (6 bases). CDR3 size: 14 residues. Trimming took 4 bases from V and 0 from J, leaving 10 bases between them. Per germline, CDR1 MGHRA and CDR2 YSYEKL. CDR3 in amino acids: CASSPGDFSYEQYF. The DNA for the CDR3 is TGCGCCAGCAGCCCGGGGGACTTCTCCTACGAGCAGTACTTC.

V and J are TRBV6-1 and TRBJ2-5; a weak D match, TRBD2 (5 bases). This CDR3 is 13 amino acids long. V gave up 3 bases and J gave up 4 bases, with 9 bases separating them. Germline CDR1 MNHNS, CDR2 SASEGT. The CDR3, as DNA: TGTGCCAGCAGTGAGGGGAGAAGAGAGACCCAGTACTTC. As protein: CASSEGRRETQYF.

The chain links TRBV9 to TRBJ2-3; a weak D match, TRBD1 (5 bases). Looked up from germline, CDR1 is SGDLS and CDR2 is YYNGEE. V gave up 0 bases and J gave up 2 bases, with 13 bases separating them. The CDR3 contains 16 residues. CDR3 residues: CASSVGDRTFTDTQYF. CDR3 sequence (DNA): TGTGCCAGCAGCGTAGGTGACAGAACGTTCACAGATACGCAGTATTTT.

The J gene is TRBJ2-5, the V gene TRBV10-2; 11 bases agree with TRBD2. There are 14 residues in the CDR3. Germline V gives CDR1 WSHSY, CDR2 SAAADI. V trimming: 6 bases; J trimming: 4 bases; junction bases outside the gene matches: 4. CDR3: CASRLAGVRETQYF. The CDR3 nucleotides are TGCGCCAGCAGACTAGCGGGAGTCCGAGAGACCCAGTACTTC.

The chain joins TRBV6-5 to TRBJ2-7, with D perhaps matching TRBD1 (6 bases). This CDR3 has 15 residues. V gave up 2 bases and J gave up 0 bases, with 11 bases separating them. Germline-derived CDR1 and CDR2 are MNHEY and SVGAGI. The CDR3 bases are TGTGCCAGCAGTTACAAGGGGGAGCGCTCCTACGAGCAGTACTTC. It codes for CASSYKGERSYEQYF.

V usage is TRBV2 and J usage is TRBJ1-1; TRBD1 might be the D (6 bases). V was cut by 10 bases and J by 4 bases, with 16 bases left in between. The CDR3 has 13 amino acids. CDR1 is SNHLY, CDR2 FYNNEI, per germline. The CDR3 here is CATGGGPGTEAFF. In nucleotides, the CDR3 is TGTGCCACCGGGGGGGGGCCGGGCACTGAAGCTTTCTTT.

The V call is TRBV18, the J call TRBJ1-5, with TRBD1 as a possible D gene (6 bases). The CDR3 covers 14 residues. Germline CDR1 is KGHSH and CDR2 is LQKENI. Trimming took 6 bases from V and 3 from J, leaving 12 bases between them. The CDR3 sequence: CASSLTGPNQPQHF. Written as DNA, the CDR3 is TGTGCCAGCTCCCTAACAGGGCCCAATCAGCCCCAGCATTTT.

V usage is TRBV20-1 and J usage is TRBJ1-1; 7 nucleotides align to TRBD1. The V gene's germline CDR1 is DFQATT and CDR2 SNEGSKA (reference sequence). With 6 bases clipped from V and 10 bases from J, the junction kept 8 bases outside the gene matches. The CDR3 loop spans 11 amino acids. The CDR3 loop reads CSAGDSHGAFF. The DNA of the CDR3 is TGCAGTGCAGGGGACAGCCACGGAGCTTTCTTT.

The chain couples TRBV20-1 to TRBJ2-5; D ambiguous. Trimming stripped 8 bases from V and 2 bases from J, with 9 bases between. The germline V gene has CDR1 DFQATT and CDR2 SNEGSKA (reference sequence). The CDR3 sequence is 11 residues long. CDR3 sequence: CSSEQQETQYF. The CDR3 nucleotides read TGCAGTTCGGAGCAACAAGAGACCCAGTACTTC.

The genes are TRBV7-9 and TRBJ2-7, with 9 nucleotides matching TRBD1. Germline V gene sequence: CDR1 SEHNR, CDR2 FQNEAQ (reference sequence). This CDR3 has 16 amino acids. With V trimmed by 1 base and J by 1 base, 5 bases remained unmatched. CDR3: CASSLGRDRASYEQYF. The CDR3 nucleotides read TGTGCCAGCAGCTTAGGCCGGGACAGGGCATCCTACGAGCAGTACTTC.

The chain is built from TRBV4-1 and TRBJ2-3; 10 positions agree with TRBD2. This CDR3 contains 16 residues. V lost 1 base and J lost 4; bases outside the gene matches: 5. Germline CDR1 is MGHRA and CDR2 is YSYEKL. CDR3 loop: CASSQGASGRSDTQYF. In nucleotides, the CDR3 is TGCGCCAGCAGCCAAGGGGCTAGCGGGAGATCAGATACGCAGTATTTT.

This clone was seen once. The chain uses TRBV2 and TRBJ2-2; 11 nucleotides line up with TRBD2. Looked up from germline, CDR1 is SNHLY and CDR2 is FYNNEI. The CDR3 covers 14 residues. V trimming: 4 bases; J trimming: 6 bases; junction bases outside the gene matches: 1. The DNA of the CDR3 is TGTGCCAGCAGTGGACTAGCGGGATCCGGGGAGCTGTTTTTT. Its translation is CASSGLAGSGELFF. Full variable domain (rest looked up from reference TRBV2 and TRBJ2-2): EPEVTQTPSHQVTQMGQEVILRCVPISNHLYFYWYRQILGQKVEFLVSFYNNEISEKSEIFDDQFSVERPDGSNFTLKIRSTKLEDSAMYFCASSGLAGSGELFFGEGSRLTVL.

The chain links TRBV7-3 to TRBJ2-1, with 8 bases fitting TRBD1. V lost 2 bases, J lost 8 bases, and 8 bases stayed unmatched. CDR3 length: 15 amino acids. Germline CDR1 is SGHTA and CDR2 is FQGTGA. The CDR3 reads CASSLDTGGFDEQFF. In DNA, the CDR3 is TGTGCCAGCAGCTTAGACACAGGGGGGTTCGATGAGCAGTTCTTC.

This clone came up once. This chain connects TRBV4-3 to TRBJ2-1; 9 bases are a match to TRBD1. V shed 0 bases and J 1 base; nucleotides not matched to a gene: 4. Germline V CDR1 and CDR2: LGHNA, YSLEER. This CDR3 has 17 residues. CDR3 in DNA: TGCGCCAGCAGCCAAGACGGGACAGGGCCGTCCTACAATGAGCAGTTCTTC. It translates to CASSQDGTGPSYNEQFF.

This chain links TRBV18 with TRBJ1-2; 8 bases agree with TRBD1. The ends lost 6 bases at V and 7 bases at J; junction bases unmatched: 13. The length of the CDR3 is 15 residues. The V gene's germline CDR1 is KGHSH and CDR2 LQKENI. The chain's CDR3 is CASSEMSGQGIGYTF. CDR3 nucleotides: TGTGCCAGCTCGGAAATGAGTGGACAGGGAATTGGCTACACCTTC.

V usage is TRBV10-3 and J usage is TRBJ2-5, with TRBD2 matching over 7 bases. The V segment lost 11 bases and the J segment 1 base; nucleotides outside the gene matches: 13. This CDR3 contains 15 residues. The germline V gene encodes CDR1 ENHRY and CDR2 SYGVKD. The CDR3 sequence: CAVSVLLAPQETQYF. Written as DNA, the CDR3 is TGTGCCGTCTCCGTTTTACTAGCGCCCCAAGAGACCCAGTACTTC.

The genes are TRBV10-2 and TRBJ2-7; the D gene is possibly TRBD1 (5 bases). This CDR3 is built from 15 residues. Germline CDR1 reads WSHSY; CDR2 reads SAAADI. Deletions cut 0 bases from V and 1 base from J, with 10 bases between. The CDR3 loop reads CASSESQGLSYEQYF. CDR3 in DNA: TGCGCCAGCAGTGAGTCTCAGGGCCTGTCCTACGAGCAGTACTTC.

The gene calls are TRBV13 and TRBJ1-1; perhaps TRBD1 as D (6 bases). The germline CDR1 and CDR2 sequences are PRHDT and FYEKMQ (reference sequence). V lost 3 bases, J lost 0 bases, and 14 bases lay in between. The CDR3 is made up of 16 amino acids. CDR3 residues: CASSLTGVGLNTEAFF. The CDR3 region has the DNA TGTGCCAGCAGCTTGACAGGAGTTGGATTGAACACTGAAGCTTTCTTT.

V is TRBV6-5 and J is TRBJ2-2, with TRBD2 identical over 14 bases. V lost 6 bases to trimming and J lost 6 bases; unmatched junction nucleotides: 3. Germline assignment: CDR1 MNHEY and CDR2 SVGAGI. The CDR3 spans 15 residues. Here the CDR3 reads CASRKGLAGAGELFF. For the CDR3, the DNA is TGTGCCAGCAGAAAGGGACTAGCGGGAGCCGGGGAGCTGTTTTTT.

V usage is TRBV6-5 and J usage is TRBJ2-1; D ambiguous. The V end lost 3 bases, the J end lost 9 bases, and 6 bases lay between the germline ends. The CDR3 extends over 11 amino acids. Germline assignment: CDR1 MNHEY and CDR2 SVGAGI. Here the CDR3 DNA reads TGTGCCAGCAGTTATTCTTTTGAGCAGTTCTTC. Translation: CASSYSFEQFF.

This clone occurred once. Other nucleotide sequences from this sample produce the same CDR3. V usage is TRBV19 and J usage is TRBJ1-5; D ambiguous. CDR3 size: 12 residues. Germline V CDR1 and CDR2: LNHDA, SQIVND (reference sequence). V shed 3 bases and J shed 5 bases, with 5 bases lying between them. Here the CDR3 reads CASSIPYQPQHF. The CDR3 DNA reads as TGTGCCAGTAGTATTCCCTATCAGCCCCAGCATTTT.

CDR3 coding DNA: TGTGCCAGCAGCAAATGTATCCTAGCGGGAGTACACGAGCAGTACTTC. It encodes CASSKCILAGVHEQYF. The chain uses TRBV21-1 and TRBJ2-7; TRBD2 was called by the table and not checked on the DNA. TRBV21-1 is termed a pseudogene. There are 16 residues in the CDR3.

This chain uses TRBV11-2 with TRBJ1-1; the D is unclear. The germline V gene encodes CDR1 SGHAT and CDR2 FQNNGV. Between the trimmed V and J ends, which lost 5 bases and 11 bases, there was a span of 12 bases. This CDR3 region has 11 residues. The CDR3 is CASSPLKWAFF. In DNA, the CDR3 is TGTGCCAGCAGCCCACTTAAATGGGCTTTCTTT.

The rearrangement uses TRBV2 and TRBJ2-3; D possibly corresponds to TRBD2 (6 bases). V dropped 2 bases and J dropped 6 bases, with 9 bases sitting between them. Germline-derived CDR1 and CDR2 are SNHLY and FYNNEI. CDR3 length: 13 amino acids. CDR3 in amino acids: CASSEWREDTQYF. CDR3 coding DNA: TGTGCCAGCAGTGAATGGAGGGAGGATACGCAGTATTTT.

The gene calls are TRBV4-2 and TRBJ2-7, with 7 nucleotides matching TRBD2. Germline loops: CDR1 LGHNA, CDR2 YNFKEQ. The CDR3 contains 14 residues. Germline trimming cut 7 bases from V and 6 bases from J; bases unmatched to any gene: 12. The CDR3 DNA sequence: TGTGCCAGCACCCAGGGACTCCGCGGGGGCGAGCAGTACTTC. Residues: CASTQGLRGGEQYF.

The chain combines TRBV27 with TRBJ2-7; the match to TRBD1 covers 7 bases. The CDR3 covers 12 residues. Trimming removed 6 bases from V and 5 bases from J; junction bases left unmatched: 4. Looked up from germline, CDR1 is MNHEY and CDR2 is SMNVEV (reference sequence). The CDR3 reads CASRGQSDEQYF. As DNA, the CDR3 is TGTGCCAGCAGGGGACAGTCAGACGAGCAGTACTTC.

The chain links TRBV29-1 to TRBJ2-2; D call uncertain. Germline lookup yields CDR1 SQVTM and CDR2 ANQGSEA. V was shortened by 7 bases and J by 6 bases, with 15 bases between the two germline ends. CDR3 length equals 13 residues. CDR3 sequence: CSAVAQSAGELFF. The CDR3 nucleotides read TGCAGCGCTGTCGCCCAAAGCGCCGGGGAGCTGTTTTTT.

CDR3 nucleotide sequence: TGTGCCAGCAGCCTCGAACTGGGACTAGCGGGACCAGAGACCCAGTACTTC. This sequence encodes CASSLELGLAGPETQYF. This sequence joins TRBV11-1 and TRBJ2-5, with 13 bases that match TRBD2. This CDR3 comprises 17 residues. Germline V gene sequence: CDR1 SGHAT, CDR2 FQDESV (reference sequence). Trimming at V came to 5 bases and at J to 4 bases, leaving 10 bases not matched to a gene.